This TCR beta chain was profiled in a study of blood T cell repertoires in COVID-19. Study overall: The United States, Italy and Spain were the sources of the acute and convalescent COVID-19 samples.

As originally analysed: The assay estimated nucleated cells by amplifying reference gene primers. The table came from immunoSEQ multiplex PCR; TCRdb's copy has only in-frame clones and leaves some out. Clonal size and the V and J genes are those of that table, whereas D and trimming came from the DNA. The sample records 150,000 or so clones, roughly 85% being singletons. CDR1 is SGHNT and CDR2 is YYREEE in the germline V gene (reference sequence). The CDR3 runs 15 residues. Unmatched junction bases numbered 8, after V lost 4 bases and J lost 5 bases. This receptor was taken from a human donor with acute or convalescent COVID-19. The donor label of this sample is uncertain. Material for sequencing was peripheral blood. The chain employs TRBV5-4 and TRBJ2-2; 7 bases map to TRBD1. DNA for the CDR3: TGTGCCAGCAGCCCAGACAGGGCGAGGACCGGGGAGCTGTTTTTT. Amino acid sequence: CASSPDRARTGELFF.